The 32 T cell receptor beta chains below were found in one sample sequenced in a study of cytomegalovirus exposure and HLA in healthy donors. The primer mix had 60 Vbeta and 13 Jbeta primers. Libraries were prepared by immunoSEQ multiplex PCR; TCRdb keeps only in-frame clonotypes and omits some of them. Among about 180,000 clones listed, around 80% were seen once. Sequencing was performed on PBMCs. These receptors all come from a man aged 35 to 55 in good health and CMV-seronegative.

The chain carries TRBV7-2 and TRBJ2-3, with 10 bases that match TRBD2. The V and J ends lost 5 bases and 5 bases, in that order; junction bases with no gene match: 7. The CDR3 length is 15 residues. Germline-derived CDR1 and CDR2 are SGHTA and FQGNSA. The CDR3 DNA is TGTGCCAGCAGCACCCAGCGGGAGGGAATAGATACGCAGTATTTT. Its translation: CASSTQREGIDTQYF.

V is TRBV7-9 and J is TRBJ2-1, with a possible D match to TRBD1 (5 bases). CDR1 is SEHNR, CDR2 FQNEAQ, per germline (reference sequence). Trimming stripped 5 bases from V and 8 bases from J, with 13 bases between. The CDR3 runs 13 residues. The CDR3 protein is CASSVPNRHEQFF. DNA of the CDR3: TGTGCCAGCAGCGTACCGAACAGGCATGAGCAGTTCTTC.

The V call is TRBV4-1, the J call TRBJ2-6; unclear D gene. Trimming removed 4 bases from V and 1 base from J, with 5 bases in between. CDR3 length: 14 amino acids. The germline V gene has CDR1 MGHRA and CDR2 YSYEKL. DNA of the CDR3: TGCGCCAGCAGCCGAGGTTCTGGGGCCAACGTCCTGACTTTC. It yields the protein CASSRGSGANVLTF.

The chain recombines TRBV9 with TRBJ1-6, with D possibly TRBD1 on 6 matching bases. Germline V gene lookup returns CDR1 SGDLS and CDR2 YYNGEE. Trimming removed 0 bases from V and 2 bases from J, with 6 bases in between. The CDR3 is made up of 15 amino acids. The CDR3 sequence: CASSVGQAYNSPLHF. CDR3 DNA: TGTGCCAGCAGCGTAGGACAGGCCTATAATTCACCCCTCCACTTT.

This chain connects TRBV6-1 to TRBJ1-4, with TRBD1 as a possible D gene (5 bases). This CDR3 spans 15 amino acids. Trimming cost V 6 bases and J 8 bases, with 19 bases left between them. Germline V lookup: CDR1 MNHNS, CDR2 SASEGT. This CDR3 reads CASRIRGLAREKLFF. The CDR3 nucleotides read TGTGCCAGCAGAATCCGGGGCCTAGCGAGAGAAAAACTGTTTTTT.

V gene TRBV5-1 combines with J gene TRBJ2-3; D remains ambiguous. The CDR3 contains 12 residues. CDR1 is SGHRS, CDR2 YFSETQ, per germline. Trimming left V 0 bases short and J 7 bases short, with 6 bases between. The CDR3 sequence: CASSLGLYTQYF. The DNA for the CDR3 is TGCGCCAGCAGCTTGGGGCTCTATACGCAGTATTTT.

The chain is built from TRBV19 and TRBJ1-5; D perhaps matches TRBD1 (6 bases). V lost 4 bases and J lost 7, with 11 bases in between. The CDR3 is made up of 13 amino acids. CDR1 is LNHDA and CDR2 is SQIVND in the germline V gene (reference sequence). The CDR3 is CASSKDDRQPQHF. The CDR3 bases are TGTGCCAGTAGTAAAGATGACAGGCAGCCCCAGCATTTT.

V gene TRBV10-2 combines with J gene TRBJ2-5; 8 bases align to TRBD1. The germline gives CDR1 WSHSY, CDR2 SAAADI. The CDR3 totals 12 residues. CDR3 DNA sequence: TGCGCGGTGACAGGGGAAGGGGAGACCCAGTACTTC. Protein product: CAVTGEGETQYF.

This clone came up once. The chain couples TRBV15 to TRBJ2-7, with D possibly TRBD2 on 5 matching bases. CDR1 LNHNV and CDR2 YYDKDF come from the germline V gene (reference sequence). The CDR3 loop spans 13 amino acids. Between the trimmed V and J ends, which lost 5 bases and 0 bases, there was a span of 8 bases. The CDR3: CATSGGLSYEQYF. CDR3 sequence (DNA): TGTGCCACCAGCGGCGGGCTCTCCTACGAGCAGTACTTC.

The chain is built from TRBV6-5 and TRBJ2-7; D gene uncertain. This CDR3 is built from 11 residues. With 5 bases removed from V and 12 bases from J, the gap between germline ends came to 14 bases. Germline V CDR1 and CDR2: MNHEY, SVGAGI. CDR3 nucleotides: TGTGCCAGCAGTGAAGAGGCGGAAGGGTACTTC. Translating gives CASSEEAEGYF.

The chain uses TRBV6-5 and TRBJ2-5; 10 positions agree with TRBD1. Near its end, the DNA agrees better with TRBJ2-7, so the J call may be wrong. The CDR3 sequence is 14 residues long. The germline gives CDR1 MNHEY, CDR2 SVGAGI. CDR3 in amino acids: CASSYGTGEYEQYF. The DNA for the CDR3 is TGTGCCAGCAGTTACGGGACAGGGGAGTACGAGCAGTACTTC.

V usage is TRBV7-2 and J usage is TRBJ2-2; the D gene is possibly TRBD2 (6 bases). Germline loops: CDR1 SGHTA, CDR2 FQGNSA. The CDR3 totals 13 residues. V lost 5 bases to trimming and J lost 8 bases, with 12 bases between them. The DNA of the CDR3 is TGTGCCAGCAGCCCCTCGGGGGTAGGGGAGCTGTTTTTT. This translates into CASSPSGVGELFF.

V is TRBV7-3 and J is TRBJ2-2, with no clear D. V was cut by 4 bases and J by 1 base, with 7 bases left in between. Germline V lookup: CDR1 SGHTA, CDR2 FQGTGA. There are 14 residues in the CDR3. The CDR3 region is CASSSTGNTGELFF. As DNA, the CDR3 is TGTGCCAGCAGCTCTACTGGGAACACCGGGGAGCTGTTTTTT.

The CDR3: CASSLPGMKQYF. In DNA, the CDR3 is TGTGCCAGCAGTTTACCAGGGATGAAGCAGTACTTC. The chain joins TRBV27 to TRBJ2-7, with a tentative D call TRBD1 (5 bases). Trimming took off 2 bases at V and 8 bases at J, with 10 bases between the two ends. This CDR3 region has 12 residues. Germline CDR1 MNHEY, CDR2 SMNVEV (reference sequence).

The chain uses TRBV18 and TRBJ1-5; D not certain. With 6 bases removed from V and 4 bases from J, the gap between germline ends came to 16 bases. This CDR3 has 15 residues. Germline V gene data show CDR1 as KGHSH and CDR2 as LQKENI. This chain's CDR3 is CASSRSSDLNQPQHF. In DNA, the CDR3 is TGTGCCAGCTCCCGGAGCAGCGACCTAAATCAGCCCCAGCATTTT.

CDR3 residues: CASRAGTGLREQYF. CDR3 sequence (DNA): TGTGCCAGCAGAGCCGGGACAGGGCTACGCGAGCAGTACTTC. The V and J genes are TRBV5-4 and TRBJ2-7; 9 nucleotides match TRBD1. The CDR3 extends over 14 amino acids. Germline-derived CDR1 and CDR2 are SGHNT and YYREEE (reference sequence). V lost 5 bases and J lost 6; bases outside the gene matches: 9.

In DNA, the CDR3 is TGTGCCAGTAGTATGTGGGACAGTGGCCGGAATGAGCAGTTCTTC. This sequence encodes CASSMWDSGRNEQFF. The chain couples TRBV19 to TRBJ2-1, with 7 nucleotides matching TRBD1. The germline V gene encodes CDR1 LNHDA and CDR2 SQIVND (reference sequence). The CDR3 extends over 15 amino acids. The ends lost 3 bases at V and 7 bases at J; junction bases unmatched: 9.

This clone has a handful of counts. The rearrangement joins TRBV29-1 to TRBJ2-7, with 8 bases identical to TRBD2. Germline lookup yields CDR1 SQVTM and CDR2 ANQGSEA. CDR3 length equals 13 residues. V lost 4 bases and J lost 3; bases outside the gene matches: 5. The CDR3 reads CSVGRGVDYEQYF. CDR3 nucleotide sequence: TGCAGCGTTGGGCGGGGGGTCGACTACGAGCAGTACTTC.

The genes are TRBV2 and TRBJ2-2, with 9 bases lining up with TRBD2. Trimming at V came to 2 bases and at J to 6 bases, leaving 4 bases not matched to a gene. The CDR3 is 15 residues long. Germline loops: CDR1 SNHLY, CDR2 FYNNEI. The CDR3 coding sequence is TGTGCCAGCAGTGAATTAGCGGGAGTATCCGGGGAGCTGTTTTTT. Translating it yields CASSELAGVSGELFF.

The V call is TRBV6-1, the J call TRBJ2-1, with D possibly being TRBD2 (6 bases). V was pared by 6 bases and J by 9 bases, with 21 bases between. The CDR3 has 15 amino acids. The germline V gene has CDR1 MNHNS and CDR2 SASEGT. The CDR3 coding sequence is TGTGCCAGCAGCGGGGGAAAGGCAGGCTCAGGTGAGCAGTTCTTC. Amino acids: CASSGGKAGSGEQFF.

This clone occurred a few times. The rearrangement links TRBV6-4 to TRBJ2-1; TRBD2 matches 12 bases. J was trimmed by 7 bases and V by 0 bases; bases with no gene match: 4. The CDR3 contains 16 residues. Germline V gene sequence: CDR1 MRHNA, CDR2 SNTAGT. The CDR3 DNA sequence: TGTGCCAGCAGTGACTCGACTAGCGGGAGACGGAATGAGCAGTTCTTC. This sequence encodes CASSDSTSGRRNEQFF.

This clone was counted a few times. The chain recombines TRBV9 with TRBJ1-3; TRBD1 agrees at 10 bases. The CDR3 has 17 amino acids. With V trimmed by 3 bases and J by 4 bases, 10 bases remained unmatched. From germline, CDR1 is SGDLS and CDR2 YYNGEE. The CDR3 here is CASSGQMGQGRGNTIYF. The CDR3 DNA reads TGTGCCAGCAGCGGCCAGATGGGACAGGGGAGGGGAAACACCATATATTTT.

A single count supports this clone. The chain is built from TRBV15 and TRBJ2-2; 9 nucleotides match TRBD2. The CDR3 extends over 17 amino acids. Trimming removed 8 bases from V and 0 bases from J; junction bases left unmatched: 10. CDR1 and CDR2 from the germline V gene are LNHNV and YYDKDF (reference sequence). The DNA for the CDR3 is TGTGCCACCCGCCCCAGAGCGGGGGGCACGAACACCGGGGAGCTGTTTTTT. Translating gives CATRPRAGGTNTGELFF.

The chain employs TRBV7-2 and TRBJ2-5; no clear D gene. The J call may be faulty, since TRBJ2-7 better matches the DNA end. Germline-derived CDR1 and CDR2 are SGHTA and FQGNSA. The CDR3 is 14 residues long. The CDR3 is CASSNPESSYEQYF. In DNA form, the CDR3 reads TGTGCCAGCAGCAACCCGGAGTCCTCCTACGAGCAGTACTTC.

The J gene is TRBJ2-2, the V gene TRBV7-2, with D perhaps matching TRBD1 (5 bases). With 5 bases removed from V and 5 bases from J, the gap between germline ends came to 12 bases. Germline V gene sequence: CDR1 SGHTA, CDR2 FQGNSA. This CDR3 is built from 14 residues. The CDR3: CASSQYQGTGELFF. The CDR3 DNA follows: TGTGCCAGCAGCCAATACCAGGGTACCGGGGAGCTGTTTTTT.

The V and J genes are TRBV6-5 and TRBJ1-2; 11 bases are shared with TRBD1. V gave up 7 bases and J gave up 3 bases; unmatched junction bases: 4. The CDR3 covers 14 residues. CDR1 is MNHEY, CDR2 SVGAGI, per germline. CDR3 in DNA: TGTGCCAGCACCGGACAGGGGGCATACTATGGCTACACCTTC. Translation: CASTGQGAYYGYTF.

V usage is TRBV18 and J usage is TRBJ1-2; D may be TRBD1 (5 bases). The germline V and J ends were trimmed by 2 bases and 5 bases, with 12 bases remaining between them. Germline V gene sequence: CDR1 KGHSH, CDR2 LQKENI. The CDR3 is 14 amino acids. The CDR3 bases are TGTGCCAGCTCACCAACAGGAGTTGGGTATGGCTACACCTTC. Translated, it gives CASSPTGVGYGYTF.

This chain links TRBV10-3 with TRBJ1-1; the match to TRBD1 covers 7 bases. Unmatched junction bases numbered 7, after V lost 2 bases and J lost 4 bases. Germline V gene lookup returns CDR1 ENHRY and CDR2 SYGVKD. This CDR3 has 15 amino acids. DNA of the CDR3: TGTGCCATCAGTGAGCCGACAGGGCGGGGCACTGAAGCTTTCTTT. It specifies CAISEPTGRGTEAFF.

This chain links TRBV19 with TRBJ1-5, with a tentative D call TRBD1 (5 bases). CDR1 LNHDA and CDR2 SQIVND come from the germline V gene (reference sequence). This CDR3 has 15 amino acids. Trimming left V 3 bases short and J 7 bases short, with 16 bases between. The CDR3 coding sequence is TGTGCCAGTAGTATCGAACGACAGAAGATACAGCCCCAGCATTTT. Its translation: CASSIERQKIQPQHF.

The rearrangement links TRBV19 to TRBJ1-5; possible D gene TRBD1, 5 bases. Per the germline V gene, CDR1 is LNHDA and CDR2 is SQIVND (reference sequence). The CDR3 covers 17 residues. V was pared by 8 bases and J by 0 bases, with 20 bases between. The CDR3 region has the DNA TGTGCCAGTCGAATCCTTCGGGTAGGGGATAGCAATCAGCCCCAGCATTTT. Translation gives CASRILRVGDSNQPQHF. The full variable domain, its missing parts supplied by reference TRBV19 and TRBJ1-5, is DGGITQSPKYLFRKEGQNVTLSCEQNLNHDAMYWYRQDPGQGLRLIYYSQIVNDFQKGDIAEGYSVSREKKESFPLTVTSAQKNPTAFYLCASRILRVGDSNQPQHFGDGTRLSIL.

CDR3 region: CASSDRDMGNEKLFF. The CDR3 region has the DNA TGTGCCAGCAGCGACCGGGACATGGGTAATGAAAAACTGTTTTTT. V usage is TRBV5-5 and J usage is TRBJ1-4, with D perhaps matching TRBD1 (6 bases). V dropped 4 bases and J dropped 4 bases, with 14 bases sitting between them. The germline gives CDR1 SGHKS, CDR2 YYEKEE (reference sequence). The CDR3 sequence is 15 residues long.

V usage is TRBV15 and J usage is TRBJ2-5, with 11 bases lining up with TRBD2. The V gene end was trimmed by 3 bases and the J gene end by 5 bases; junction bases not matched to a gene: 5. There are 15 residues in the CDR3. Germline-derived CDR1 and CDR2 are LNHNV and YYDKDF (reference sequence). This chain's CDR3 is CATSSLAGGPETQYF. DNA for the CDR3: TGTGCCACCAGCAGTTTAGCGGGAGGGCCCGAGACCCAGTACTTC.